One and the same sample provided the 30 T cell receptor beta chains below, sequenced in a study of blood T cell repertoires in COVID-19. Assay: immunoSEQ multiplex PCR; the TCRdb copy retains only in-frame clones and omits some. This table has fewer than 350,000 clones, about 86% appearing once. The sample consisted of peripheral blood. These receptors all stem from a woman aged 70 to 79 with COVID-19, enrolled during active disease.

The chain is built from TRBV30 and TRBJ1-2, with TRBD1 matching over 10 bases. Germline V gene data show CDR1 as GTSNPN and CDR2 as SVGIG (reference sequence). With 2 bases clipped from V and 7 bases from J, the junction kept 4 bases outside the gene matches. The CDR3 runs to 13 residues. The CDR3 reads CAWSTGQGSGYTF. CDR3 DNA sequence: TGTGCCTGGAGTACGGGACAGGGGTCTGGCTACACCTTC.

The chain is built from TRBV10-2 and TRBJ1-5; 7 bases fit TRBD1. Germline trimming cut 0 bases from V and 7 bases from J; bases unmatched to any gene: 3. The CDR3 runs to 14 residues. CDR1 and CDR2 (germline): WSHSY, SAAADI. The CDR3 DNA reads as TGCGCCAGCAGTGAGTCTGCGACAGGGCAGCCCCAGCATTTT. Its protein is CASSESATGQPQHF.

V usage is TRBV9 and J usage is TRBJ1-1, with TRBD1 matching over 9 bases. J gave up 3 bases and V 3 bases, and 3 bases lay outside the gene matches. This CDR3 has 14 amino acids. Germline CDR1 SGDLS, CDR2 YYNGEE. CDR3 coding DNA: TGTGCCAGCAGCGGACGGACAGGGGACACTGAAGCTTTCTTT. Translated, it gives CASSGRTGDTEAFF.

The genes are TRBV29-1 and TRBJ1-2; D is unresolved. V was pared by 6 bases and J by 6 bases, with 11 bases between. The germline V gene has CDR1 SQVTM and CDR2 ANQGSEA. The CDR3 runs to 11 residues. The CDR3 DNA follows: TGCAGCGTAAGTTCGACTGATGGCTACACCTTC. This gives the protein CSVSSTDGYTF.

V gene TRBV10-3 combines with J gene TRBJ2-2; 7 bases map to TRBD1. CDR3 length: 14 residues. CDR1 and CDR2 (germline): ENHRY, SYGVKD. V shed 6 bases, J shed 6 bases, and the junction held 7 bases outside the gene matches. Here the CDR3 reads CAIRTGEWAGELFF. The CDR3, as DNA: TGTGCCATCAGAACAGGGGAATGGGCCGGGGAGCTGTTTTTT.

V is TRBV27 and J is TRBJ1-2; 8 bases match TRBD1. Germline trimming cut 2 bases from V and 6 bases from J; bases unmatched to any gene: 5. CDR3 length: 14 residues. Germline V lookup: CDR1 MNHEY, CDR2 SMNVEV (reference sequence). CDR3 sequence: CASSLARTGNGYTF. The DNA of the CDR3 is TGTGCCAGCAGTTTAGCTAGGACAGGGAATGGCTACACCTTC.

This clone appeared a few times. The rearrangement links TRBV30 to TRBJ2-7; D is perhaps TRBD1 (5 bases). The CDR3 loop spans 14 amino acids. The germline V gene has CDR1 GTSNPN and CDR2 SVGIG (reference sequence). Trimming left V 0 bases short and J 4 bases short, with 13 bases between. The CDR3 DNA sequence: TGTGCCTGGAGTGTTGGTACAGGATTGTACGAGCAGTACTTC. This codes for CAWSVGTGLYEQYF.

The chain employs TRBV2 and TRBJ2-7, with 7 bases identical to TRBD1. The junction had 9 bases not matched to a gene; V was cut back by 4 bases and J by 3 bases. Germline V CDR1 and CDR2: SNHLY, FYNNEI. The CDR3 has 15 residues. The CDR3 DNA reads TGTGCCAGCAGTGTCGACAGGGAGAAAATCTACGAGCAGTACTTC. It is translated as CASSVDREKIYEQYF.

This clone appeared once. V usage is TRBV10-3 and J usage is TRBJ2-7, with TRBD1 matching 9 bases. The CDR3 contains 15 residues. V lost 9 bases, J lost 4 bases, and 13 bases stayed unmatched. Germline V gene sequence: CDR1 ENHRY, CDR2 SYGVKD. Here the CDR3 reads CAIRDPGQGPYEQYF. The CDR3 DNA reads as TGTGCCATTAGGGATCCGGGACAGGGTCCGTACGAGCAGTACTTC.

This chain uses TRBV6-2 or TRBV6-3 with TRBJ1-1; D gene ambiguous. Germline V gene lookup returns CDR1 MNHEY and CDR2 SVGEGT. The CDR3 spans 14 residues. Trimming took off 0 bases at V and 1 base at J, with 6 bases between the two ends. As DNA, the CDR3 is TGTGCCAGCAGTTACTCTCGCGGGAACACTGAAGCTTTCTTT. Amino acid sequence: CASSYSRGNTEAFF.

This chain uses TRBV7-9 with TRBJ1-4; the D is unclear. CDR1 is SEHNR, CDR2 FQNEAQ, per germline (reference sequence). V lost 5 bases and J lost 5, with 9 bases in between. The length of the CDR3 is 13 residues. Here the CDR3 DNA reads TGTGCCAGCAGCCCGGACTTAAATGAAAAACTGTTTTTT. Its translation: CASSPDLNEKLFF.

This clone showed up just once. The V gene is TRBV25-1, the J gene TRBJ1-2; possibly TRBD1 for D (6 bases). Germline lookup yields CDR1 MGHDK and CDR2 SYGVNS. This CDR3 region has 15 residues. Trimming stripped 1 base from V and 6 bases from J, with 15 bases between. CDR3 in DNA: TGTGCCAGCAGTGAATTACCTTGGGGGGGCAATGGCTACACCTTC. This encodes CASSELPWGGNGYTF.

This clone has only one observation. The chain combines TRBV5-1 with TRBJ2-1; D is ambiguous. The CDR3 is made up of 17 amino acids. Germline V gene lookup returns CDR1 SGHRS and CDR2 YFSETQ. V lost 0 bases, J lost 0 bases, and 13 bases lay in between. The chain's CDR3 is CASSLEMIGYSYNEQFF. The CDR3, as DNA: TGCGCCAGCAGCTTGGAAATGATCGGTTACTCCTACAATGAGCAGTTCTTC.

This chain connects TRBV5-1 to TRBJ2-7, with 7 bases fitting TRBD2. Germline CDR1 is SGHRS and CDR2 is YFSETQ. CDR3 length: 13 amino acids. J gave up 6 bases and V 4 bases, and 7 bases lay outside the gene matches. CDR3 bases: TGCGCCAGCAGCCTGAGATGGGGGGGCGAGCAGTACTTC. Protein sequence: CASSLRWGGEQYF.

This clone has just one count. The chain's CDR3 is CASSSEGTEAFF. CDR3 nucleotide sequence: TGCGCCAGCAGTTCGGAGGGCACTGAAGCTTTCTTT. This chain joins TRBV5-1 and TRBJ1-1; D not certain. The V and J ends lost 5 bases and 4 bases respectively, with 9 bases between them. The CDR3 contains 12 residues. Looked up from germline, CDR1 is SGHRS and CDR2 is YFSETQ.

The chain uses TRBV3-1 (or the pseudogene TRBV3-2) and TRBJ2-7; tentatively, D is TRBD1 (5 bases). Germline loops: CDR1 LGHDT, CDR2 YNNKEL (reference sequence). Between the trimmed V and J ends, which lost 8 bases and 4 bases, there was a span of 12 bases. CDR3 length: 12 amino acids. CDR3 in amino acids: CASGAGEYEQYF. The CDR3 DNA is TGTGCCAGCGGGGCCGGTGAATACGAGCAGTACTTC.

The chain carries TRBV5-4 and TRBJ2-2; 10 nucleotides agree with TRBD1. CDR1 and CDR2 (germline): SGHNT, YYREEE (reference sequence). This CDR3 has 16 amino acids. V shed 4 bases, J shed 5 bases, and the junction held 8 bases outside the gene matches. CDR3 loop: CASSPWTGGGTGELFF. Here the CDR3 DNA reads TGTGCCAGCAGCCCATGGACAGGGGGGGGAACCGGGGAGCTGTTTTTT.

The chain is built from TRBV27 and TRBJ1-5; no clear D gene. V was trimmed by 6 bases and J by 1 base, leaving 4 bases between them. In germline, CDR1 is MNHEY, CDR2 SMNVEV (reference sequence). The CDR3 has 12 residues. The CDR3 DNA is TGTGCCAGCAGCGTGAGCAATCAGCCCCAGCATTTT. Protein sequence: CASSVSNQPQHF.

The chain couples TRBV21-1 to TRBJ2-7; the DNA was not compared with TRBD1, the D call given in the table. TRBV21-1 is described as a pseudogene. This CDR3 has 15 amino acids. The CDR3 here is CASSKGGRSSHEQYF. In nucleotides, the CDR3 is TGTGCCAGCAGCAAAGGGGGCAGGTCCAGCCACGAGCAGTACTTC.

The chain recombines TRBV27 with TRBJ2-3, with D possibly TRBD2 on 6 matching bases. CDR1 is MNHEY and CDR2 is SMNVEV in the germline V gene (reference sequence). Between the trimmed V and J ends, which lost 5 bases and 0 bases, there was a span of 12 bases. The CDR3 length is 15 residues. CDR3 sequence reads: CASSPLGTSTDTQYF. DNA of the CDR3: TGTGCCAGCAGTCCGTTAGGGACTAGCACAGATACGCAGTATTTT.

This clone was seen just once. The J gene is TRBJ1-2, the V gene TRBV19, with TRBD1 matching 7 bases. The trim removed 4 bases at V and 3 bases at J, leaving 8 bases unmatched. This CDR3 is 15 amino acids long. Germline CDR1 is LNHDA and CDR2 is SQIVND (reference sequence). As DNA, the CDR3 is TGTGCCAGTAGTACCCGCTCCGGGACAGACTATGGCTACACCTTC. The encoded protein is CASSTRSGTDYGYTF.

The chain employs TRBV30 and TRBJ1-2; D gene unclear. Trimming took off 4 bases at V and 0 bases at J, with 9 bases between the two ends. Germline V gene data show CDR1 as GTSNPN and CDR2 as SVGIG (reference sequence). The CDR3 runs 13 residues. CDR3 protein: CAWNSHANYGYTF. In nucleotides, the CDR3 is TGTGCCTGGAACAGCCATGCTAACTATGGCTACACCTTC.

The rearrangement uses TRBV3-1 (or the pseudogene TRBV3-2) and TRBJ2-1; 7 nucleotides match TRBD2. This CDR3 spans 16 amino acids. The germline V gene encodes CDR1 LGHDT and CDR2 YNNKEL (reference sequence). The J segment lost 3 bases and the V segment lost 2 bases, leaving 7 bases of the junction unmatched. The CDR3 DNA is TGTGCCAGCAGCCAAAGCGGGGTGGGTTTCTACAATGAGCAGTTCTTC. Its protein is CASSQSGVGFYNEQFF.

The chain links TRBV5-1 to TRBJ2-3; TRBD2 matches at 8 bases. CDR1 is SGHRS and CDR2 is YFSETQ in the germline V gene. CDR3 length: 16 amino acids. The V and J ends lost 7 bases and 1 base, in that order; junction bases with no gene match: 11. This CDR3 reads CASALRKTSGTDTQYF. The CDR3 DNA reads TGCGCCAGCGCACTTCGAAAGACTAGCGGCACAGATACGCAGTATTTT.

The chain has TRBV5-6 and TRBJ1-4; tentatively, D is TRBD1 (6 bases). V lost 0 bases, J lost 4 bases, and 19 bases lay in between. In germline, CDR1 is SGHDT, CDR2 YYEEEE. The CDR3 totals 18 residues. The CDR3 reads CASSLAGRPLGGNEKLFF. CDR3 in DNA: TGTGCCAGCAGCTTGGCCGGGCGCCCTTTAGGGGGTAATGAAAAACTGTTTTTT.

This clone has only one observation. The same CDR3 can be traced to other DNA sequences in this sample. The chain links TRBV3-1 (or the pseudogene TRBV3-2) to TRBJ2-7; 7 bases agree with TRBD1. Germline V gene sequence: CDR1 LGHDT, CDR2 YNNKEL (reference sequence). Unmatched junction bases numbered 1, after V lost 3 bases and J lost 2 bases. This CDR3 comprises 13 residues. CDR3 protein: CASSQGQTYEQYF. DNA for the CDR3: TGTGCCAGCAGCCAGGGACAGACCTACGAGCAGTACTTC.

The gene calls are TRBV2 and TRBJ1-2; TRBD1 aligns across 8 bases. With 7 bases clipped from V and 6 bases from J, the junction kept 10 bases outside the gene matches. Germline V CDR1 and CDR2: SNHLY, FYNNEI. This CDR3 contains 14 residues. The CDR3 protein is CASNPGQEGNGYTF. In DNA form, the CDR3 reads TGTGCCAGCAATCCGGGACAGGAAGGGAATGGCTACACCTTC. Full variable domain (rest looked up from reference TRBV2 and TRBJ1-2): EPEVTQTPSHQVTQMGQEVILRCVPISNHLYFYWYRQILGQKVEFLVSFYNNEISEKSEIFDDQFSVERPDGSNFTLKIRSTKLEDSAMYFCASNPGQEGNGYTFGSGTRLTVV.

Only one count was recorded for this clone. The chain has TRBV6-6 and TRBJ2-5; 9 nucleotides match TRBD1. From germline, CDR1 is MNHNY and CDR2 SVGAGI (reference sequence). Trimming at V came to 4 bases and at J to 1 base, leaving 7 bases not matched to a gene. The CDR3 contains 16 residues. The CDR3 sequence is CASSSPGQGTQETQYF. The CDR3 DNA follows: TGTGCCAGCAGTTCCCCGGGACAGGGTACCCAAGAGACCCAGTACTTC.

A single count supports this clone. The rearrangement uses TRBV27 and TRBJ2-3, with 13 bases identical to TRBD2. J was trimmed by 6 bases and V by 6 bases; bases with no gene match: 3. CDR3 length equals 14 residues. Per the germline V gene, CDR1 is MNHEY and CDR2 is SMNVEV (reference sequence). The CDR3 sequence: CASRGLAGPDTQYF. In nucleotides, the CDR3 is TGTGCCAGCAGGGGACTAGCGGGGCCCGATACGCAGTATTTT.

The chain joins TRBV28 to TRBJ2-7, with TRBD1 identical over 7 bases. There are 18 residues in the CDR3. With V trimmed by 5 bases and J by 4 bases, 20 bases remained unmatched. Germline CDR1 MDHEN, CDR2 SYDVKM. This CDR3 reads CASSGQDVGDSKPYEQYF. The CDR3 nucleotides are TGTGCCAGCAGTGGCCAAGATGTAGGGGACAGTAAGCCTTACGAGCAGTACTTC.